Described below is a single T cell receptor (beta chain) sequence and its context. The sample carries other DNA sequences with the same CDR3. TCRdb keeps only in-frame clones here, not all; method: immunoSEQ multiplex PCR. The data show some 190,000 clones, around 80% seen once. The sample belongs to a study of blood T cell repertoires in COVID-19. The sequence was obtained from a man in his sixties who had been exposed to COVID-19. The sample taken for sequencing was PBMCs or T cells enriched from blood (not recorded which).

The CDR3 nucleotides are TGTGCCACCAGTGACCGGGACAGGGCGTACAATGAGCAGTTCTTC. Translating gives CATSDRDRAYNEQFF. This rearrangement joins TRBV24-1 to TRBJ2-1; 9 positions agree with TRBD1. The CDR3 is 15 amino acids. Germline V CDR1 and CDR2: KGHDR, SFDVKD. V dropped 4 bases and J dropped 4; count of bases not matched to a gene: 4.